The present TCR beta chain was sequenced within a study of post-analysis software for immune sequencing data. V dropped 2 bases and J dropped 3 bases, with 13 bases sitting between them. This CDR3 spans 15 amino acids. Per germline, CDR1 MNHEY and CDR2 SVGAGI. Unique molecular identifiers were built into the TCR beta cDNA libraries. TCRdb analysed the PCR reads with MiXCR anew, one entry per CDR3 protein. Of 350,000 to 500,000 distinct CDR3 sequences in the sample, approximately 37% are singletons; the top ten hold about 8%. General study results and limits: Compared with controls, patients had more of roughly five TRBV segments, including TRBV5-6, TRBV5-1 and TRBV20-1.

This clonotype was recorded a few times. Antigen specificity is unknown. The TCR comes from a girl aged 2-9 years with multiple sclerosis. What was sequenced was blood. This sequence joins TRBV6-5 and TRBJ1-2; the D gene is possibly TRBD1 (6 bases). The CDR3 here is CASSYDGGQHYGYTF. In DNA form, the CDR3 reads TGTGCCAGCAGTTACGATGGGGGGCAGCACTATGGCTACACCTTC.